This is a list of T cell receptor beta chains from one sample in a study of human T cells and chemical hapten exposure. TCRdb re-called the 5' RACE reads through MiXCR, storing one row per CDR3 protein. Of about 140,000 distinct CDR3 sequences listed, 3.5% to 5% are singletons. The receptors originated from a female donor in good health. CDR3s include the opening cysteine and the closing phenylalanine or tryptophan. A D gene is named only where the DNA matches it firmly. Size is omitted from some rows. Given values are once, few, many or a class for expanded clones.

>TRBD1|TRBV24-1|many|TRBJ1-5
CATSGGTGGNQPQHF
TGTGCCACCAGTGGCGGGACAGGGGGCAATCAGCCCCAGCATTTT
>-|TRBV19|few|TRBJ2-1
CASSWWAPYNEQFF
TGTGCCAGTAGTTGGTGGGCTCCCTACAATGAGCAGTTCTTC
>-|TRBV7-7|many|TRBJ2-1
CASSHRVEGKEQFF
TGTGCCAGCAGCCACCGGGTGGAGGGTAAAGAGCAGTTCTTC
>-|TRBV5-5|many|TRBJ1-5
CASSFYYETAGSGQPQHF
TGTGCCAGCAGCTTTTATTACGAGACAGCGGGATCGGGTCAGCCCCAGCATTTT
>TRBD2|TRBV7-1|-|TRBJ2-5
CASSSTSGGAGTQYF
TGTGCCAGCAGCTCCACTAGCGGGGGGGCCGGGACCCAGTACTTC
>TRBD1|TRBV30|many|TRBJ2-2
CASQGAATGELFF
TGTGCCTCCCAGGGGGCGGCCACCGGGGAGCTGTTTTTT
>TRBD1|TRBV3-1|-|TRBJ1-5
CASSPGGGSRQPQHF
TGTGCCAGCAGCCCAGGGGGGGGTAGTCGTCAGCCCCAGCATTTT
>TRBD1|TRBV5-4|-|TRBJ1-1
CASSSTRTGNTEAFF
TGTGCCAGCAGCTCTACCCGGACAGGGAACACTGAAGCTTTCTTT
>-|TRBV12-3/TRBV12-4|-|TRBJ2-6
CASSPSSRGANVLTF
TGTGCCAGCAGTCCGAGTAGTCGTGGGGCCAACGTCCTGACTTTC
>-|TRBV6-2/TRBV6-3|many|TRBJ2-1
CASTDASWADSYNEQFF
TGTGCCAGCACGGACGCCTCTTGGGCCGACTCCTACAATGAGCAGTTCTTC
>-|TRBV27|many|TRBJ2-7
CASSLSWRSSYEQYF
TGTGCCAGCAGTTTATCTTGGCGGAGCTCCTACGAGCAGTACTTC
>TRBD2|TRBV2|-|TRBJ2-1
CASSENSGGHNEQFF
TGTGCCAGCAGTGAGAATAGCGGGGGCCATAACGAGCAGTTCTTC
>-|TRBV18|many|TRBJ2-4
CASSRLPPQGRNIQYF
TGTGCCAGCTCACGCCTTCCCCCCCAGGGTAGAAACATTCAGTACTTC
>-|TRBV7-8|many|TRBJ2-3
CASSPTGDTQYF
TGTGCCAGCAGCCCGACTGGAGATACGCAGTATTTT
>-|TRBV20-1|-|TRBJ2-1
CSASRGGSYYNEQFF
TGCAGTGCTAGCCGTGGGGGGAGCTACTACAATGAGCAGTTCTTC